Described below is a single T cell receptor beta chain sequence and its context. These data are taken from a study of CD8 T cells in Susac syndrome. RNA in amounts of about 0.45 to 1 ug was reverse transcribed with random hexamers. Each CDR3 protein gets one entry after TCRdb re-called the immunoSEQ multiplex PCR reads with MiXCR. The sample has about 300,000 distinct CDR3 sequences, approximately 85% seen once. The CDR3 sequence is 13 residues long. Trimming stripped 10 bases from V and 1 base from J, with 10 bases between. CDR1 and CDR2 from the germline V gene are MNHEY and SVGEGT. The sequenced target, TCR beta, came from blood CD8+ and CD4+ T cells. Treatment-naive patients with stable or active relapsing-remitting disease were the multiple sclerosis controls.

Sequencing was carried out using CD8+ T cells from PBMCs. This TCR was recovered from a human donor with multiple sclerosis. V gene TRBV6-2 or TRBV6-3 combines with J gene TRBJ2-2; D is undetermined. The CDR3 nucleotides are TGTGCCACCCTTAATCAGAACACCGGGGAGCTGTTTTTT. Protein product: CATLNQNTGELFF.